Reported below is one T cell receptor (beta chain). Trimming stripped 0 bases from V and 3 bases from J, with 11 bases between. There are 14 residues in the CDR3. The germline gives CDR1 GTSNPN, CDR2 SVGIG (reference sequence). Some clones are missing from TCRdb's copy, which holds only in-frame ones; the method was immunoSEQ multiplex PCR. The table records roughly 110,000 clones, approximately 90% of them present only once. The sample originates from a study of PD-L1 blockade in urothelial cancer. About the study: Patients initiated atezolizumab in 2014 at 1,200 mg intravenously every 3 weeks. Twenty-five out of 29 patients were men whose urothelial cancer was bladder-origin. Blood was evaluated 3 weeks (second dose) and 6 weeks after therapy began.

Time point denoted: peripheral blood 6 weeks after treatment start. Metastatic or locally advanced urothelial carcinoma was present in the patients. The chain carries TRBV30 and TRBJ1-2; D might be TRBD1 (5 bases). The sequence was obtained from a man aged 55 to 70 with urothelial cancer. The input for sequencing was PBMCs, taken around atezolizumab (anti-PD-L1) treatment. The DNA of the CDR3 is TGTGCCTGGAGTGTACAGGTATTGGACTATGGCTACACCTTC. It encodes CAWSVQVLDYGYTF.